This T cell receptor (beta chain) emerged from a study of T cell responses to AZD1222 COVID-19 vaccine. Germline V lookup: CDR1 SGHRS, CDR2 YFSETQ. The ends lost 0 bases at V and 6 bases at J; junction bases unmatched: 4. This CDR3 contains 16 residues. This clone came up once. Its antigen is not identified. Study-level results: The reported proportion of spike-specific TCRs targeting unmutated variant regions was nearly half. No day 14 peak samples; only post-peak repertoires were characterized.

Clones were read by immunoSEQ multiplex PCR, and TCRdb kept only the in-frame ones, dropping some. The sample contains 150,000 to 200,000 clones, 75% to 90% of which appear only once. The receptor comes from an adult in good health. The specimen was peripheral blood, collected on day 0 of AZD1222 vaccination. The chain links TRBV5-1 to TRBJ2-2, with TRBD2 identical over 11 bases. The DNA of the CDR3 is TGCGCCAGCAGCTTGGACCTAGCGGGAGGTCCCGGGGAGCTGTTTTTT. This codes for CASSLDLAGGPGELFF.